Below, 13 T cell receptor beta chains from the same sample are listed, as sequenced in a study of long-term antiretroviral therapy in people with HIV. The authors ran the immunoSEQ assay, v3.0, at survey level. The method was immunoSEQ multiplex PCR; TCRdb's version includes in-frame clones alone and lacks a portion of them. The table includes tens of thousands of clones, about nine tenths detected once. Sequenced here: unsorted PBMCs, sampled 0.1 years before starting antiretroviral therapy. These receptors were obtained from a woman in her forties or fifties with HIV.

In nucleotides, the CDR3 is TGTGCCAGCAGCAAACTAGCGGGGGGGATAGAGCAGTTCTTC. Its protein product is CASSKLAGGIEQFF. The chain combines TRBV6-4 with TRBJ2-1; 13 bases line up with TRBD2. The CDR3 runs 14 residues. J was trimmed by 10 bases and V by 6 bases; bases with no gene match: 6. CDR1 and CDR2 from the germline V gene are MRHNA and SNTAGT.

The CDR3 region has the DNA TGTGCCAGCACCGGGGTGGCAGGGGGCAACGAGCAGTACTTC. Amino acids: CASTGVAGGNEQYF. The chain combines TRBV2 with TRBJ2-7; 8 positions agree with TRBD1. There are 14 residues in the CDR3. V dropped 7 bases and J dropped 5; count of bases not matched to a gene: 10. CDR1 and CDR2 from the germline V gene are SNHLY and FYNNEI.

J is TRBJ1-2 and V is TRBV6-5, with 9 nucleotides matching TRBD1. The J segment lost 4 bases and the V segment lost 6 bases, leaving 9 bases of the junction unmatched. Germline values: CDR1 MNHEY, CDR2 SVGAGI. The CDR3 runs 15 residues. The CDR3 sequence is CASSSTGGWGYGYTF. As DNA, the CDR3 is TGTGCCAGCAGCTCGACAGGGGGATGGGGCTATGGCTACACCTTC.

The rearrangement uses TRBV7-2 and TRBJ1-2, with TRBD1 identical over 10 bases. CDR3 length equals 15 residues. Trimming cost V 3 bases and J 4 bases; bases outside gene matches: 5. CDR1 and CDR2 (germline): SGHTA, FQGNSA. The CDR3 protein is CASSFQTGGSYGYTF. DNA for the CDR3: TGTGCCAGCAGCTTCCAGACAGGGGGCAGCTATGGCTACACCTTC. The variable domain in full, completed from reference TRBV7-2 and TRBJ1-2, reads GAGVSQSPSNKVTEKGKDVELRCDPISGHTALYWYRQSLGQGLEFLIYFQGNSAPDKSGLPSDRFSAERTGGSVSTLTIQRTQQEDSAVYLCASSFQTGGSYGYTFGSGTRLTVV.

The V and J genes are TRBV6-5 and TRBJ1-5; tentatively, D is TRBD1 (5 bases). Trimming took 6 bases from V and 0 from J, leaving 12 bases between them. CDR1 and CDR2 (germline): MNHEY, SVGAGI. This CDR3 has 15 amino acids. The CDR3 sequence is CASSQGRGSNQPQHF. In nucleotides, the CDR3 is TGTGCCAGCAGCCAGGGACGGGGTAGCAATCAGCCCCAGCATTTT.

This clone was counted only a few times. The V call is TRBV4-3, the J call TRBJ2-1, with 14 positions matching TRBD2. V trimming: 0 bases; J trimming: 0 bases; junction bases outside the gene matches: 7. CDR3 size: 20 residues. From germline, CDR1 is LGHNA and CDR2 YSLEER. The CDR3 region has the DNA TGCGCCAGCAGCCAAGAGGGACTAGCGGGGGCACTGAGCTCCTACAATGAGCAGTTCTTC. Protein product: CASSQEGLAGALSSYNEQFF.

The genes are TRBV14 and TRBJ2-1, with D tentatively TRBD1 (5 bases). Trimming took 4 bases from V and 9 from J, leaving 10 bases between them. Germline lookup yields CDR1 SGHDN and CDR2 FVKESK. The CDR3 runs 12 residues. CDR3 region: CASSPRRGEQFF. The CDR3 DNA is TGTGCCAGCAGCCCCCGAAGGGGTGAGCAGTTCTTC.

This clone was seen a single time. The chain uses TRBV5-1 and TRBJ1-6, with 8 bases lining up with TRBD1. CDR1 SGHRS and CDR2 YFSETQ come from the germline V gene. Trimming took 1 base from V and 8 from J; bases not matched to a gene: 8. CDR3 length: 16 amino acids. CDR3 sequence: CASSLIDRGSDSPLHF. Here the CDR3 DNA reads TGCGCCAGCAGCTTGATAGACAGGGGTTCGGATTCACCCCTCCACTTT.

This chain connects TRBV7-3 to TRBJ2-1; D tentatively fits TRBD1 or TRBD2 (5 bases each). The CDR3 spans 12 residues. Trimming stripped 3 bases from V and 10 bases from J, with 10 bases between. Germline V lookup: CDR1 SGHTA, CDR2 FQGTGA. CDR3 loop: CASSLGPSEQFF. The CDR3 DNA reads as TGTGCCAGCAGCTTGGGACCCTCAGAGCAGTTCTTC.

In its sample, this clone was seen once. This chain uses TRBV6-1 with TRBJ1-1; D ambiguous. Trimming cost V 4 bases and J 2 bases, with 8 bases left between them. CDR1 is MNHNS, CDR2 SASEGT, per germline. The CDR3 consists of 13 residues. CDR3 loop: CASSVNLNTEAFF. The CDR3 DNA is TGTGCCAGCAGTGTGAACCTAAACACTGAAGCTTTCTTT.

This clone was seen just once. The chain couples TRBV9 to TRBJ2-3; 8 positions agree with TRBD2. Germline lookup yields CDR1 SGDLS and CDR2 YYNGEE. J was trimmed by 0 bases and V by 3 bases; bases with no gene match: 6. There are 16 residues in the CDR3. The CDR3 DNA sequence: TGTGCCAGCAGCGCAAGACTAGCGTCTAGCACAGATACGCAGTATTTT. Its protein product is CASSARLASSTDTQYF. The variable domain in full, completed from reference TRBV9 and TRBJ2-3, reads DSGVTQTPKHLITATGQRVTLRCSPRSGDLSVYWYQQSLDQGLQFLIQYYNGEERAKGNILERFSAQQFPDLHSELNLSSLELGDSALYFCASSARLASSTDTQYFGPGTRLTVL.

The chain uses TRBV30 and TRBJ1-2, with a weak D call TRBD1 (5 bases). Trimming pared 0 bases from V and 6 bases from J, leaving 14 bases between. The CDR3 totals 14 residues. Germline V gene lookup returns CDR1 GTSNPN and CDR2 SVGIG (reference sequence). CDR3 loop: CAWSVQVDSDGYTF. The CDR3 DNA reads TGTGCCTGGAGTGTACAGGTCGACAGCGATGGCTACACCTTC.

V gene TRBV5-1 combines with J gene TRBJ2-7; a possible D gene is TRBD2 (6 bases). V was trimmed by 7 bases and J by 2 bases, leaving 16 bases between them. CDR3 length equals 14 residues. Germline V gene lookup returns CDR1 SGHRS and CDR2 YFSETQ. The DNA for the CDR3 is TGCGCCAGCTCCGAAAGCGGGCTTGCCTACGAGCAGTACTTC. Protein: CASSESGLAYEQYF.